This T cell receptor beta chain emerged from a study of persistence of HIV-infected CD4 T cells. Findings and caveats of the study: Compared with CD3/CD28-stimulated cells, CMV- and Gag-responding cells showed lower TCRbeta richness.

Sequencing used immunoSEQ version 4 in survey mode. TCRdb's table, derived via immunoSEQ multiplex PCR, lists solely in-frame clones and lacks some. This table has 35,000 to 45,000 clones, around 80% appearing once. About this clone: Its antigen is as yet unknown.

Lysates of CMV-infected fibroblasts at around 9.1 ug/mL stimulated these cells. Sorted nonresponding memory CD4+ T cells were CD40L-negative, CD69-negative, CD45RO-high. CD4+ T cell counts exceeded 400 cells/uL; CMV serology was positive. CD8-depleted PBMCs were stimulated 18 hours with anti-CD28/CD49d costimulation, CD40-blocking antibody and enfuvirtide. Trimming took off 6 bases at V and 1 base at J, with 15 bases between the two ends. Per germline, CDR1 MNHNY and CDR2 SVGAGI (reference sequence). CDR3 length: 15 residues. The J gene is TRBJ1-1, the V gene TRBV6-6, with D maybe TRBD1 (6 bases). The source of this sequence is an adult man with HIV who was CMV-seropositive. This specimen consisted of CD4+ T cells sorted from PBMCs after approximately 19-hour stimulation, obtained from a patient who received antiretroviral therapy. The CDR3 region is CASRPTKGGNTEAFF. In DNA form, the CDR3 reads TGTGCCAGCAGGCCTACCAAAGGGGGGAACACTGAAGCTTTCTTT.